The 10 T cell receptor beta chains presented below share a single source sample, sequenced in a study of response to subunit inactivated influenza vaccine. TCRdb reprocessed the RT-PCR reads with MiXCR, giving one entry per CDR3 protein. Among a few hundred thousand distinct CDR3 sequences listed, approximately 20% were seen once. The source material was PBMCs from blood, sampled approximately 20 months after vaccination. Every receptor here comes from a man between 50 and 75 years old who received an inactivated influenza vaccine.

The chain combines TRBV18 with TRBJ1-1, with 8 nucleotides matching TRBD1. The CDR3 has 17 residues. CDR1 KGHSH and CDR2 LQKENI come from the germline V gene. After removal of 3 bases from V and 4 bases from J, the junction contained 13 bases not matched to a gene. The CDR3 here is CASSPLFGQGVTTEAFF. In DNA, the CDR3 is TGTGCCAGCTCACCGCTCTTTGGACAGGGAGTGACCACTGAAGCTTTCTTT.

Many counts were recorded for this clonotype. This chain connects TRBV5-1 to TRBJ2-7; D is undetermined. The CDR3 consists of 14 residues. CDR1 and CDR2 from the germline V gene are SGHRS and YFSETQ. The germline V and J ends were trimmed by 3 bases and 2 bases, with 12 bases remaining between them. This chain's CDR3 is CASSSPGPTYEQYF. The CDR3 DNA sequence: TGCGCCAGCAGCTCACCGGGCCCAACCTACGAGCAGTACTTC.

This clonotype came up many times. The V call is TRBV6-2 or TRBV6-3, the J call TRBJ1-5; D remains unclear. The length of the CDR3 is 14 residues. Germline CDR1 MNHEY, CDR2 SVGEGT. The V and J ends lost 5 bases and 0 bases respectively, with 8 bases between them. The DNA of the CDR3 is TGTGCCAGCAGTGACAATTATAGCAATCAGCCCCAGCATTTT. It is translated as CASSDNYSNQPQHF.

This clonotype was observed at least ten times. The chain is built from TRBV6-2 or TRBV6-3 and TRBJ2-7; D remains ambiguous. Germline values: CDR1 MNHEY, CDR2 SVGEGT. The CDR3 has 12 amino acids. V lost 1 base, J lost 0 bases, and 1 base lay in between. CDR3 loop: CASSYYSYEQYF. Written as DNA, the CDR3 is TGTGCCAGCAGTTACTACTCCTACGAGCAGTACTTC.

This clonotype has only a few counts. The chain combines TRBV10-3 with TRBJ1-5, with 9 bases that match TRBD1. CDR1 and CDR2 (germline): ENHRY, SYGVKD. The CDR3 length is 15 residues. Unmatched junction bases numbered 7, after V lost 4 bases and J lost 6 bases. The CDR3 DNA sequence: TGTGCCATCAGTGGGGGACAGGGCTCCGGTCAGCCCCAGCATTTT. Translated, it gives CAISGGQGSGQPQHF.

This clonotype was observed many times. The chain links TRBV12-3 or TRBV12-4 to TRBJ2-2, with unresolved D. Deletions cut 2 bases from V and 4 bases from J, with 5 bases between. The CDR3 consists of 13 residues. CDR3 DNA sequence: TGTGCCAGCAGTTTATCTGTCACCGGGGAGCTGTTTTTT. Its protein is CASSLSVTGELFF.

This chain joins TRBV10-3 and TRBJ2-7; D not resolved. The germline V and J ends were trimmed by 3 bases and 4 bases, with 4 bases remaining between them. The CDR3 has 11 amino acids. In germline, CDR1 is ENHRY, CDR2 SYGVKD. The DNA of the CDR3 is TGTGCCATCAGTGAAAATTACGAGCAGTACTTC. Translation gives CAISENYEQYF.

The chain joins TRBV6-1 to TRBJ1-2; 7 bases align to TRBD1. CDR1 MNHNS and CDR2 SASEGT come from the germline V gene. V gave up 5 bases and J gave up 6 bases; unmatched junction bases: 6. The CDR3 loop spans 13 amino acids. The CDR3: CASSPGTANGYTF. DNA of the CDR3: TGTGCCAGCAGTCCCGGGACAGCCAATGGCTACACCTTC.

In its sample, this clonotype was seen a few times. The V and J genes are TRBV2 and TRBJ1-3; 8 positions agree with TRBD1. The germline V gene encodes CDR1 SNHLY and CDR2 FYNNEI. The CDR3 spans 15 residues. V gave up 6 bases and J gave up 0 bases; unmatched junction bases: 4. The CDR3 loop is CASRNRGFSGNTIYF. The CDR3 DNA reads as TGTGCCAGCAGAAACAGGGGGTTCTCTGGAAACACCATATATTTT.

The V call is TRBV11-1, the J call TRBJ1-2, with no clear D. The germline gives CDR1 SGHAT, CDR2 FQDESV (reference sequence). Trimming took off 5 bases at V and 6 bases at J, with 16 bases between the two ends. This CDR3 is 14 amino acids long. The CDR3 DNA follows: TGTGCCAGCAGCAGAGTTGGGCTTTCGGATGGCTACACCTTC. Its protein product is CASSRVGLSDGYTF.